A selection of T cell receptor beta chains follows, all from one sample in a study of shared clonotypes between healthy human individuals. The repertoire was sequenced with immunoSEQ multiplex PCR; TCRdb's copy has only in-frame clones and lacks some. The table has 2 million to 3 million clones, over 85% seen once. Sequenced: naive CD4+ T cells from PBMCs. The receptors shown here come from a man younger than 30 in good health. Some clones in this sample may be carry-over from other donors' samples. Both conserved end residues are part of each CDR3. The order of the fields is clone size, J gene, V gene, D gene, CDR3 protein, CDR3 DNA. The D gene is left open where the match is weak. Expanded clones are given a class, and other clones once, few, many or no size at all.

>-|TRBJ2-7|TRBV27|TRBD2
CASSSGLAGKGPSHEQYF
TGTGCCAGCAGTTCCGGACTAGCGGGGAAGGGGCCCTCCCACGAGCAGTACTTC
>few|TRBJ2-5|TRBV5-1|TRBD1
CASSLGDRGQETQYF
TGCGCCAGCAGCTTGGGGGACAGGGGCCAAGAGACCCAGTACTTC
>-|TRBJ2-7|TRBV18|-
CASSPGLLSYEQYF
TGTGCCAGCTCCCCCGGGCTACTCTCCTACGAGCAGTACTTC
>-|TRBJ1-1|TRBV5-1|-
CASSLMGSEAFF
TGCGCCAGCAGCTTGATGGGTTCTGAAGCTTTCTTT
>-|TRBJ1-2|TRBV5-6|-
CASRGPYGYTF
TGTGCCAGCAGAGGGCCGTATGGCTACACCTTC
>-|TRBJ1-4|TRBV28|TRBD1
CASSPGTGKASEKLFF
TGTGCCAGCAGCCCCGGGACAGGGAAGGCTAGTGAAAAACTGTTTTTT
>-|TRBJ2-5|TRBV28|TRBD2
CASRRGLARTETQYF
TGTGCCAGCAGACGCGGACTAGCTCGAACCGAGACCCAGTACTTC
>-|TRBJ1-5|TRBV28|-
CASSLSGGGQPQHF
TGTGCCAGCAGTTTATCAGGAGGGGGTCAGCCCCAGCATTTT
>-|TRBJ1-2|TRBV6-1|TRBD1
CASRETGLTLGYTF
TGTGCCAGCAGAGAGACAGGGTTGACTTTAGGCTACACCTTC
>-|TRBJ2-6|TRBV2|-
CASSESTGANVLTF
TGTGCCAGCAGTGAATCCACAGGGGCCAACGTCCTGACTTTC
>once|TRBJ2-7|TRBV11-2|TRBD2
CASSLRTSGPYEQYF
TGTGCCAGCAGCTTAAGGACTAGCGGCCCCTACGAGCAGTACTTC
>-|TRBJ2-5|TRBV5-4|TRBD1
CASREPGQETQYF
TGTGCCAGCAGGGAACCGGGACAGGAGACCCAGTACTTC
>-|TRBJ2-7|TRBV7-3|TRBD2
CASSLGREGYEQYF
TGTGCCAGCAGCTTAGGGCGGGAGGGCTACGAGCAGTACTTC
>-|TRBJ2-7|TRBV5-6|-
CASRGGTSHEQYF
TGTGCCAGCAGGGGGGGCACTAGTCACGAGCAGTACTTC
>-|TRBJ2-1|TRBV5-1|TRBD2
CASSAEREREFF
TGCGCCAGCAGCGCGGAGCGGGAAAGGGAGTTCTTC
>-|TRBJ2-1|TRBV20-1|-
CSAAGPNEQFF
TGCAGTGCTGCCGGACCGAATGAGCAGTTCTTC
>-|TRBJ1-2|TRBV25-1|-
CASSPGQSYGYTF
TGTGCCAGCAGCCCTGGACAGTCTTATGGCTACACCTTC
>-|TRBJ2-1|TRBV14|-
CASSQERDFLFSYNEQFF
TGTGCCAGCAGCCAAGAACGGGACTTCCTTTTCTCCTACAATGAGCAGTTCTTC
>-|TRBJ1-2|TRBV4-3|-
CASSQDRNQGYTF
TGCGCCAGCAGCCAAGATAGAAACCAGGGCTACACCTTC
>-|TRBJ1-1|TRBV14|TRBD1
CASSQGGQAPRHPEAFF
TGTGCCAGCAGCCAAGGCGGACAGGCCCCGAGGCATCCTGAAGCTTTCTTT
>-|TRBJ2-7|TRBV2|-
CASSFRSSSYEQYF
TGTGCCAGCAGCTTCCGGTCCTCCTCCTACGAGCAGTACTTC
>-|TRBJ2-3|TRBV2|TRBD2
CASSAGTSGNTQYF
TGTGCCAGCAGCGCCGGGACTAGCGGGAATACGCAGTATTTT
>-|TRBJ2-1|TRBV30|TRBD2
CAWSRALAGDSYNEQFF
TGTGCCTGGAGTCGGGCACTAGCGGGAGACTCCTACAATGAGCAGTTCTTC
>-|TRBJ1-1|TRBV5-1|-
CASSWDLTGTEAFF
TGCGCCAGCAGCTGGGATCTAACGGGGACTGAAGCTTTCTTT
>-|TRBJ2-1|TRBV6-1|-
CASSELGRDIWQFF
TGTGCCAGCAGTGAACTAGGCCGAGACATCTGGCAGTTCTTC
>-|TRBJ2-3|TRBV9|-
CASSVRSGSTDTQYF
TGTGCCAGCAGCGTAAGAAGTGGGAGCACAGATACGCAGTATTTT
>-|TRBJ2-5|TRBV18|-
CASSPPGRERETQYF
TGTGCCAGCTCACCACCCGGCAGGGAAAGAGAGACCCAGTACTTC